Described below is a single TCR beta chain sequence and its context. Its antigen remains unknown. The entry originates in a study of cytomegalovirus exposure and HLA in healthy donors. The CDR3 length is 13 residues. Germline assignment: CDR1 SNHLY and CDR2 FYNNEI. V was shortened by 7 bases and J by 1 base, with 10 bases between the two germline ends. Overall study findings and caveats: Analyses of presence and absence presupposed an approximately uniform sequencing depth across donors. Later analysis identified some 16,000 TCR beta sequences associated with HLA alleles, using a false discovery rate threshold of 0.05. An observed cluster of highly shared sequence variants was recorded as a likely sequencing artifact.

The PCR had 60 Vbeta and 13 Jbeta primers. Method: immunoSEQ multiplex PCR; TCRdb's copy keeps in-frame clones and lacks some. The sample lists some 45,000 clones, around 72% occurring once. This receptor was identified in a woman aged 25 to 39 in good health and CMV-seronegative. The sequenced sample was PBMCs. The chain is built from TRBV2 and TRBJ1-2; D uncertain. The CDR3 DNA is TGTGCCAGCAAGTCTGAGAATAACTATGGCTACACCTTC. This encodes CASKSENNYGYTF.